What follows are 19 T cell receptor beta chains derived from one specimen sequenced in a study of graft-versus-host responses after intestinal transplantation. Tissue from the graft was processed to free its intraepithelial and lamina propria lymphocytes. Generated by immunoSEQ multiplex PCR, the TCRdb table keeps only in-frame clones and is missing some. The table has more than 6,000 clones, about 84% seen once. The sequencing here drew on ileum tissue, taken about 130 days after transplant. The origin of the receptors is a human patient who received an intestinal transplant, so some T cells may come from the graft donor.

The chain employs TRBV7-5 and TRBJ2-3; the table gives TRBD2 as D, unverified against the DNA. TRBV7-5 is reported as a pseudogene. The CDR3 consists of 18 residues. The CDR3 protein is CVRSYPGLAGGFGDTQYF. The DNA for the CDR3 is TGTGTCAGAAGCTATCCCGGACTAGCGGGGGGGTTTGGGGATACGCAGTATTTT.

The rearrangement uses TRBV19 and TRBJ1-1, with 9 bases that match TRBD1. This CDR3 is 14 amino acids long. Germline loops: CDR1 LNHDA, CDR2 SQIVND (reference sequence). The J segment lost 5 bases and the V segment lost 6 bases, leaving 7 bases of the junction unmatched. The CDR3 nucleotides are TGTGCCAGTAGCACACAGGGGGCAGGGACTGAAGCTTTCTTT. It codes for CASSTQGAGTEAFF. Together with reference TRBV19 and TRBJ1-1, the CDR3 gives the full variable domain: DGGITQSPKYLFRKEGQNVTLSCEQNLNHDAMYWYRQDPGQGLRLIYYSQIVNDFQKGDIAEGYSVSREKKESFPLTVTSAQKNPTAFYLCASSTQGAGTEAFFGQGTRLTVV.

The chain carries TRBV5-4 and TRBJ1-2; perhaps TRBD1 as D (6 bases). V was pared by 5 bases and J by 8 bases, with 25 bases between. Germline V gene lookup returns CDR1 SGHNT and CDR2 YYREEE (reference sequence). This CDR3 has 16 amino acids. This CDR3 reads CASRPKGGVGNLGYTF. CDR3 nucleotides: TGTGCCAGCAGACCCAAAGGGGGAGTAGGTAATTTGGGCTACACCTTC.

This clone appeared once. This chain joins TRBV15 and TRBJ1-2; 7 bases line up with TRBD1. With 0 bases clipped from V and 7 bases from J, the junction kept 11 bases outside the gene matches. In germline, CDR1 is LNHNV, CDR2 YYDKDF (reference sequence). The CDR3 runs 16 residues. The CDR3 is CATSRDFDRARVGYTF. The CDR3 DNA is TGTGCCACCAGCAGAGATTTCGACAGGGCTCGAGTTGGCTACACCTTC.

In its sample, this clone was seen a few times. The genes are TRBV7-6 and TRBJ2-2; 10 bases match TRBD2. Germline CDR1 is SGHVS and CDR2 is FNYEAQ. With 6 bases clipped from V and 7 bases from J, the junction kept 5 bases outside the gene matches. The CDR3 loop spans 14 amino acids. The CDR3 coding sequence is TGTGCCAGCAGAGCTAGCGGGGGCGGCGGGGAGCTGTTTTTT. Translating gives CASRASGGGGELFF.

The gene calls are TRBV5-6 and TRBJ2-1; 8 nucleotides match TRBD2. The CDR3 loop spans 15 amino acids. Germline CDR1 SGHDT, CDR2 YYEEEE. The J segment lost 6 bases and the V segment lost 0 bases, leaving 5 bases of the junction unmatched. DNA for the CDR3: TGTGCCAGCAGCTTGGCGGGGGGGCCGGGCAATGAGCAGTTCTTC. Its translation is CASSLAGGPGNEQFF.

CDR3 nucleotide sequence: TGTGCCAGCAGCGCACTGACATCCTCGCGGGAGACCCAGTACTTC. It translates to CASSALTSSRETQYF. V gene TRBV5-4 combines with J gene TRBJ2-5; D ambiguous. Germline V CDR1 and CDR2: SGHNT, YYREEE (reference sequence). This CDR3 region has 15 residues. Trimming stripped 4 bases from V and 5 bases from J, with 18 bases between.

This clone was counted once. This sequence joins TRBV29-1 and TRBJ1-1, with a weak D call TRBD1 (5 bases). CDR3 length equals 14 residues. The germline V gene encodes CDR1 SQVTM and CDR2 ANQGSEA. Trimming cost V 3 bases and J 5 bases, with 16 bases left between them. The CDR3: CSVERIGGKTEAFF. The CDR3 DNA is TGCAGCGTTGAGAGGATTGGGGGGAAGACTGAAGCTTTCTTT.

This chain joins TRBV2 and TRBJ2-1; D gene ambiguous. This CDR3 is 15 amino acids long. Per the germline V gene, CDR1 is SNHLY and CDR2 is FYNNEI. V was clipped by 6 bases and J by 2 bases, with 14 bases between them. The CDR3 coding sequence is TGTGCCAGCAGCCCAGGCCGGTTGACCTACAATGAGCAGTTCTTC. Translated, it gives CASSPGRLTYNEQFF.

This chain joins TRBV27 and TRBJ1-2; no clear D. The germline V gene has CDR1 MNHEY and CDR2 SMNVEV (reference sequence). Trimming shortened V by 2 bases and J by 4 bases, and 8 bases separated the two germline ends. This CDR3 has 13 amino acids. The CDR3 DNA reads as TGTGCCAGCAGTTTAAATAGGGCCTATGGCTACACCTTC. It translates to CASSLNRAYGYTF.

This chain uses TRBV7-9 with TRBJ1-5; perhaps TRBD1 as D (5 bases). Germline assignment: CDR1 SEHNR and CDR2 FQNEAQ (reference sequence). With 5 bases removed from V and 1 base from J, the gap between germline ends came to 6 bases. This CDR3 is 13 amino acids long. CDR3 nucleotide sequence: TGTGCCAGCAGCCGGGACAGCAATCAGCCCCAGCATTTT. Its protein is CASSRDSNQPQHF.

By share, this clone counts as large. The chain is built from TRBV19 and TRBJ1-5, with a weak D call TRBD1 (5 bases). The CDR3 runs to 15 residues. The germline V and J ends were trimmed by 3 bases and 6 bases, with 15 bases remaining between them. Germline V lookup: CDR1 LNHDA, CDR2 SQIVND (reference sequence). In DNA form, the CDR3 reads TGTGCCAGTAGTATTACCGGGACTTGGGGTCAGCCCCAGCATTTT. This translates into CASSITGTWGQPQHF.

The rearrangement links TRBV5-1 to TRBJ2-7, with D tentatively TRBD2 (6 bases). Germline CDR1 reads SGHRS; CDR2 reads YFSETQ. V lost 4 bases and J lost 4, with 18 bases in between. This CDR3 is built from 15 residues. The CDR3, as DNA: TGCGCCAGCAGCCGAGGATGGGGGGTTCAATACGAGCAGTACTTC. This translates into CASSRGWGVQYEQYF.

CDR3 bases: TGTGCCAGCTCACCTTACTTACAGGGGAAGGAAGAGACCCAGTACTTC. This codes for CASSPYLQGKEETQYF. J is TRBJ2-5 and V is TRBV18, with 7 nucleotides matching TRBD1. Trimming at V came to 3 bases and at J to 3 bases, leaving 10 bases not matched to a gene. CDR3 length equals 16 residues. Looked up from germline, CDR1 is KGHSH and CDR2 is LQKENI.

The rearrangement links TRBV7-2 to TRBJ1-6; TRBD1 might be the D (5 bases). The CDR3 consists of 14 residues. V lost 0 bases and J 12 bases, leaving 12 bases between the germline ends. Per the germline V gene, CDR1 is SGHTA and CDR2 is FQGNSA. CDR3: CASSLAGDERPLHF. In DNA, the CDR3 is TGTGCCAGCAGCTTAGCAGGGGACGAAAGACCCCTCCACTTT.

The CDR3 DNA reads as TGTGCCAGCAGTGTCGGGGGGCAGGCCTCCTCTGGGGCCAACGTCCTGACTTTC. Protein product: CASSVGGQASSGANVLTF. V usage is TRBV2 and J usage is TRBJ2-6, with TRBD2 as a possible D gene (7 bases). This CDR3 comprises 18 residues. From germline, CDR1 is SNHLY and CDR2 FYNNEI. Trimming stripped 4 bases from V and 0 bases from J, with 16 bases between. The full variable domain, rest sourced from reference TRBV2 and TRBJ2-6, is EPEVTQTPSHQVTQMGQEVILRCVPISNHLYFYWYRQILGQKVEFLVSFYNNEISEKSEIFDDQFSVERPDGSNFTLKIRSTKLEDSAMYFCASSVGGQASSGANVLTFGAGSRLTVL.

The gene calls are TRBV6-5 and TRBJ1-2, with D possibly TRBD1 on 6 matching bases. The CDR3 spans 12 residues. Germline lookup yields CDR1 MNHEY and CDR2 SVGAGI. Trimming cost V 6 bases and J 4 bases, with 9 bases left between them. CDR3 coding DNA: TGTGCCAGCAGCGGACAGCTCTATGGCTACACCTTC. Protein: CASSGQLYGYTF.

The V call is TRBV9, the J call TRBJ2-1; 11 nucleotides line up with TRBD2. Losses at the gene ends were 1 base for V and 9 bases for J; bases not matched to a gene: 6. The CDR3 has 15 amino acids. CDR1 and CDR2 (germline): SGDLS, YYNGEE. DNA of the CDR3: TGTGCCAGCAGCGTACTAGCGGGAGGAAGAAGTGAGCAGTTCTTC. This codes for CASSVLAGGRSEQFF.

The chain is built from TRBV7-9 and TRBJ2-1; 11 bases fit TRBD2. The length of the CDR3 is 16 residues. The V segment lost 5 bases and the J segment 7 bases; nucleotides outside the gene matches: 10. Germline assignment: CDR1 SEHNR and CDR2 FQNEAQ (reference sequence). The CDR3, as DNA: TGTGCCAGCAGCCCTTCCTTAGCGGGAGGGCGGAATGAGCAGTTCTTC. Protein: CASSPSLAGGRNEQFF.